The 11 T cell receptor beta chains listed next were all sequenced from one sample in a study of cytomegalovirus exposure and HLA in healthy donors. The PCR was carried out with 60 Vbeta primers and 13 Jbeta primers. Profiling relied on immunoSEQ multiplex PCR, and the TCRdb table lists in-frame clones only, not all of them. This table holds about 130,000 clones, around 77% found once. Specimen: PBMCs. The receptors originated from a woman aged 60-70 years in good health and CMV-seronegative.

The genes are TRBV5-1 and TRBJ2-5, with TRBD2 matching 12 bases. The germline V gene encodes CDR1 SGHRS and CDR2 YFSETQ. The CDR3 totals 17 residues. The ends lost 7 bases at V and 2 bases at J; junction bases unmatched: 12. The CDR3 is CASRAGLAGGEQETQYF. In nucleotides, the CDR3 is TGCGCCAGCCGCGCGGGGCTAGCGGGGGGGGAGCAAGAGACCCAGTACTTC.

This clone was seen once. The chain couples TRBV2 to TRBJ2-3; D might be TRBD2 (6 bases). V lost 7 bases to trimming and J lost 5 bases, with 13 bases between them. The CDR3 is 13 amino acids. Germline loops: CDR1 SNHLY, CDR2 FYNNEI. The DNA for the CDR3 is TGTGCCAGCATAAGTAGCGGAGGAGATACGCAGTATTTT. Its translation: CASISSGGDTQYF.

The chain couples TRBV4-2 to TRBJ2-7; TRBD1 might be the D (5 bases). Germline V gene lookup returns CDR1 LGHNA and CDR2 YNFKEQ. The CDR3 runs to 14 residues. With 0 bases removed from V and 6 bases from J, the gap between germline ends came to 12 bases. The CDR3 spells CASSQDRQGAEQYF. CDR3 sequence (DNA): TGTGCCAGCAGCCAAGACAGGCAGGGTGCCGAGCAGTACTTC.

The gene calls are TRBV5-1 and TRBJ2-1, with TRBD2 matching over 13 bases. CDR1 and CDR2 from the germline V gene are SGHRS and YFSETQ. The CDR3 spans 15 residues. The V and J ends lost 2 bases and 6 bases, in that order; junction bases with no gene match: 2. The CDR3 DNA is TGCGCCAGCAGCTTCGGGACTAGCGGGACCAATGAGCAGTTCTTC. This translates into CASSFGTSGTNEQFF.

The V and J genes are TRBV18 and TRBJ2-5; TRBD2 is a possible D gene (6 bases). The CDR3 totals 13 residues. CDR1 and CDR2 (germline): KGHSH, LQKENI. V was clipped by 2 bases and J by 5 bases, with 9 bases between them. CDR3 protein: CASSPGAGETQYF. The CDR3 DNA is TGTGCCAGCTCACCAGGGGCGGGGGAGACCCAGTACTTC. Together with reference TRBV18 and TRBJ2-5, the CDR3 gives the full variable domain: NAGVMQNPRHLVRRRGQEARLRCSPMKGHSHVYWYRQLPEEGLKFMVYLQKENIIDESGMPKERFSAEFPKEGPSILRIQQVVRGDSAAYFCASSPGAGETQYFGPGTRLLVL.

V and J are TRBV5-1 and TRBJ2-5; TRBD1 matches 7 bases. Germline V gene lookup returns CDR1 SGHRS and CDR2 YFSETQ. The CDR3 length is 16 residues. Unmatched junction bases numbered 10, after V lost 0 bases and J lost 5 bases. The CDR3 loop is CASSLAGGGEGETQYF. Written as DNA, the CDR3 is TGCGCCAGCAGCTTGGCAGGGGGTGGTGAAGGGGAGACCCAGTACTTC.

The V call is TRBV5-6, the J call TRBJ2-7; TRBD1 agrees at 9 bases. CDR3 size: 16 residues. The germline gives CDR1 SGHDT, CDR2 YYEEEE. The ends lost 0 bases at V and 6 bases at J; junction bases unmatched: 10. As DNA, the CDR3 is TGTGCCAGCAGCTTGGAAGGTCGGACAGGGGTTCCCGAGCAGTACTTC. It translates to CASSLEGRTGVPEQYF.

The V gene is TRBV4-1, the J gene TRBJ2-7; weak D call: TRBD1 (5 bases). Deletions cut 5 bases from V and 3 bases from J, with 11 bases between. The CDR3 has 13 amino acids. Germline lookup yields CDR1 MGHRA and CDR2 YSYEKL. CDR3 residues: CASSITGHYEQYF. CDR3 in DNA: TGCGCCAGCAGCATAACAGGACACTACGAGCAGTACTTC.

This chain connects TRBV19 to TRBJ2-1, with 10 bases aligning to TRBD1. The germline V gene has CDR1 LNHDA and CDR2 SQIVND (reference sequence). The CDR3 contains 16 residues. Trimming at V came to 5 bases and at J to 0 bases, leaving 4 bases not matched to a gene. CDR3 nucleotides: TGTGCCAGTAGTCCGAGGACAGGGGGCTCCTACAATGAGCAGTTCTTC. This sequence encodes CASSPRTGGSYNEQFF.

The chain combines TRBV2 with TRBJ1-5; D gene unclear. CDR1 SNHLY and CDR2 FYNNEI come from the germline V gene. Trimming removed 3 bases from V and 0 bases from J, with 9 bases in between. This CDR3 comprises 15 residues. The CDR3 reads CASSDSGVSNQPQHF. The CDR3 nucleotides read TGTGCCAGCAGTGATTCCGGTGTTAGCAATCAGCCCCAGCATTTT. Looking up the rest from reference TRBV2 and TRBJ1-5 gives the full variable domain: EPEVTQTPSHQVTQMGQEVILRCVPISNHLYFYWYRQILGQKVEFLVSFYNNEISEKSEIFDDQFSVERPDGSNFTLKIRSTKLEDSAMYFCASSDSGVSNQPQHFGDGTRLSIL.

This clone was counted only a few times. The chain couples TRBV5-1 to TRBJ2-2; TRBD2 agrees at 7 bases. Losses at the gene ends were 2 bases for V and 5 bases for J; bases not matched to a gene: 6. CDR3 length equals 15 residues. Germline CDR1 reads SGHRS; CDR2 reads YFSETQ. The CDR3 spells CASSFRAGDTGELFF. DNA of the CDR3: TGCGCCAGCAGCTTCCGCGCGGGAGATACCGGGGAGCTGTTTTTT.